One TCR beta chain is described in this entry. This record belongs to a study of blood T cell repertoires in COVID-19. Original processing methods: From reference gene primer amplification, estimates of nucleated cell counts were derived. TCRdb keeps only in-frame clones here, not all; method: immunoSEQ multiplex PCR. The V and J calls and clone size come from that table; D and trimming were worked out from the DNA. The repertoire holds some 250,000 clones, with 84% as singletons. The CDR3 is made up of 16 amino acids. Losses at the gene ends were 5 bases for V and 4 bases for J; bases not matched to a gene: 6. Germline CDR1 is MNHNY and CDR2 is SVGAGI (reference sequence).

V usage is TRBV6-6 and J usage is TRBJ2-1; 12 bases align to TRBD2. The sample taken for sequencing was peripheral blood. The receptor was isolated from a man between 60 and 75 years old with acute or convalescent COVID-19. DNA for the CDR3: TGTGCCAGCAGTCGTGGACTAGCGGGAACTTACAATGAGCAGTTCTTC. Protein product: CASSRGLAGTYNEQFF.